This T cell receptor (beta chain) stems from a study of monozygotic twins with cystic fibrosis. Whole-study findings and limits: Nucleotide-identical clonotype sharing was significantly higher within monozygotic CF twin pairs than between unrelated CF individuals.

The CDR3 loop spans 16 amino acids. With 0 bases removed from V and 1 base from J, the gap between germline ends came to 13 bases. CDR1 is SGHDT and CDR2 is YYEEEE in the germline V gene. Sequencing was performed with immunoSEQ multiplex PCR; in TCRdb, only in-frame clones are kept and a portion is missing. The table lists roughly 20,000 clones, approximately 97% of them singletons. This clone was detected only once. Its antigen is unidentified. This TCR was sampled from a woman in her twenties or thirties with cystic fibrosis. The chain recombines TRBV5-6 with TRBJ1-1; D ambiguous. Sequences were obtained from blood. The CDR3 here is CASSLDGYGENTEAFF. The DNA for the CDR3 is TGTGCCAGCAGCTTGGATGGTTATGGGGAGAACACTGAAGCTTTCTTT.